Shown below are 22 T cell receptor beta chains from a single sample sequenced in a study of T-cell reconstitution after alpha-beta-depleted transplantation in children. The TCRbeta library incorporated unique molecular identifiers. One entry per CDR3 protein, called by TCRdb with MiXCR from the PCR reads. The data contain around 600,000 distinct CDR3 sequences, about 23% of them singletons. Sample: PBMCs, mostly from graft donor cells, taken 360 days after TCRalphabeta/CD19-depleted stem cell transplant. These receptors came from a boy less than two years old who had a stem cell transplant for acute myeloid leukemia, so the T cells may come from the graft donor.

This clonotype came up many times. The chain combines TRBV10-3 with TRBJ2-1, with 14 bases identical to TRBD2. Germline lookup yields CDR1 ENHRY and CDR2 SYGVKD. J was trimmed by 1 base and V by 6 bases; bases with no gene match: 8. The CDR3 is 18 amino acids. CDR3 region: CAISQGTSGGGSYNEQFF. Here the CDR3 DNA reads TGTGCCATCAGCCAAGGGACTAGCGGGGGAGGTTCCTACAATGAGCAGTTCTTC.

This clonotype was recorded at least ten times. The chain is built from TRBV12-3 or TRBV12-4 and TRBJ2-7; 10 bases agree with TRBD1. The CDR3 loop spans 15 amino acids. The J segment lost 5 bases and the V segment lost 5 bases, leaving 9 bases of the junction unmatched. CDR3 coding DNA: TGTGCCAGCAGTCCTAAACCGGGACAGGGGAACGAGCAGTACGTC. Protein: CASSPKPGQGNEQYV.

This clonotype was observed at least ten times. The chain recombines TRBV20-1 with TRBJ2-5; 13 nucleotides match TRBD2. This CDR3 region has 14 residues. Germline-derived CDR1 and CDR2 are DFQATT and SNEGSKA (reference sequence). J gave up 4 bases and V 6 bases, and 5 bases lay outside the gene matches. The CDR3 DNA follows: TGCAGTGCAAATAGACTAGCGGGGGGAGAGACCCAGTACTTC. Translating gives CSANRLAGGETQYF.

This clonotype has more than one count but fewer than ten. The V and J genes are TRBV5-4 and TRBJ2-1; D not resolved. Trimming removed 0 bases from V and 7 bases from J, with 17 bases in between. Germline V gene data show CDR1 as SGHNT and CDR2 as YYREEE (reference sequence). The CDR3 length is 16 residues. CDR3 DNA: TGTGCCAGCAGCTTGGTGTCTTATGTGTGGGGAAATGAGCAGTTCTTC. Translating it yields CASSLVSYVWGNEQFF.

V and J are TRBV20-1 and TRBJ2-1; D is unclear. In germline, CDR1 is DFQATT, CDR2 SNEGSKA (reference sequence). The CDR3 extends over 12 amino acids. The germline V and J ends were trimmed by 5 bases and 10 bases, with 15 bases remaining between them. The CDR3 sequence is CSAVWNLWEQFF. Here the CDR3 DNA reads TGCAGTGCTGTGTGGAACCTTTGGGAGCAGTTCTTC.

CDR3 sequence reads: CASSSGPATNEKLFF. Written as DNA, the CDR3 is TGCGCCAGCAGCTCCGGACCGGCAACTAATGAAAAACTGTTTTTT. This chain connects TRBV5-1 to TRBJ1-4, with D unresolved. The V and J ends lost 3 bases and 0 bases respectively, with 9 bases between them. Germline CDR1 reads SGHRS; CDR2 reads YFSETQ. This CDR3 region has 15 residues.

The chain combines TRBV6-5 with TRBJ1-1; a weak D match, TRBD1 (6 bases). V was shortened by 0 bases and J by 3 bases, with 17 bases between the two germline ends. The CDR3 loop spans 17 amino acids. CDR1 and CDR2 (germline): MNHEY, SVGAGI. The CDR3 region has the DNA TGTGCCAGCAGTTACTCCACAGGGCCCAATGGGGACACTGAAGCTTTCTTT. Its translation: CASSYSTGPNGDTEAFF.

The V and J genes are TRBV7-2 and TRBJ2-7; maybe TRBD2 (6 bases). Trimming took 5 bases from V and 2 from J, leaving 10 bases between them. CDR1 and CDR2 from the germline V gene are SGHTA and FQGNSA. CDR3 length: 13 amino acids. The CDR3 DNA reads as TGTGCCAGCAGCCCGGACTACGCCTACGAGCAGTACTTC. Its translation: CASSPDYAYEQYF.

The J gene is TRBJ2-5, the V gene TRBV7-2; tentatively, D is TRBD2 (6 bases). CDR3 length: 15 amino acids. Trimming shortened V by 0 bases and J by 2 bases, and 10 bases separated the two germline ends. The germline CDR1 and CDR2 sequences are SGHTA and FQGNSA. The CDR3 region has the DNA TGTGCCAGCAGCTTAGCTAGGCGGGGTCAAGAGACCCAGTACTTC. Residues: CASSLARRGQETQYF.

This clonotype occurred a few times. V usage is TRBV6-1 and J usage is TRBJ1-2; 7 bases match TRBD1. CDR1 is MNHNS and CDR2 is SASEGT in the germline V gene. V was clipped by 7 bases and J by 4 bases; unmatched bases: 9. The CDR3 length is 14 residues. The CDR3 nucleotides read TGTGCCAGCACCCACAGGGGTTTTGGCTATGGCTACACCTTC. Translation gives CASTHRGFGYGYTF.

V gene TRBV10-1 combines with J gene TRBJ2-1, with D tentatively TRBD2 (5 bases). The V end lost 0 bases, the J end lost 0 bases, and 9 bases lay between the germline ends. CDR3 length: 16 amino acids. CDR1 is WNHNN and CDR2 is SYGVQD in the germline V gene (reference sequence). The CDR3 here is CASSESYGSSYNEQFF. In nucleotides, the CDR3 is TGCGCCAGCAGTGAGTCGTATGGGAGCTCCTACAATGAGCAGTTCTTC.

Only a few counts were recorded for this clonotype. This rearrangement joins TRBV20-1 to TRBJ2-2, with D maybe TRBD2 (6 bases). Germline V gene sequence: CDR1 DFQATT, CDR2 SNEGSKA (reference sequence). The germline V and J ends were trimmed by 3 bases and 0 bases, with 14 bases remaining between them. This CDR3 is 16 amino acids long. The CDR3 is CSASLLGGANTGELFF. For the CDR3, the DNA is TGCAGTGCTAGCCTCCTGGGCGGGGCGAACACCGGGGAGCTGTTTTTT.

This clonotype was found once. This chain uses TRBV18 with TRBJ2-1; 8 bases line up with TRBD2. The CDR3 runs to 16 residues. Germline CDR1 reads KGHSH; CDR2 reads LQKENI. V was clipped by 0 bases and J by 3 bases; unmatched bases: 4. CDR3 bases: TGTGCCAGCTCACCACCAGCGGGGGACCTCTACAATGAGCAGTTCTTC. Translated: CASSPPAGDLYNEQFF.

This clonotype was detected many times. The V call is TRBV6-1, the J call TRBJ2-3, with 12 positions matching TRBD2. Trimming took 9 bases from V and 5 from J; bases not matched to a gene: 3. The CDR3 sequence is 13 residues long. CDR1 is MNHNS, CDR2 SASEGT, per germline. The chain's CDR3 is CASSSGGGDTQYF. Here the CDR3 DNA reads TGTGCCAGTTCTAGCGGGGGGGGAGATACGCAGTATTTT.

At least ten counts were recorded for this clonotype. The chain uses TRBV20-1 and TRBJ1-5; TRBD1 matches 11 bases. The CDR3 consists of 14 residues. Germline V gene lookup returns CDR1 DFQATT and CDR2 SNEGSKA (reference sequence). V gave up 3 bases and J gave up 7 bases; unmatched junction bases: 5. The CDR3 nucleotides are TGCAGTGCTAGTGAGGGGACAGGGGGACAGCCCCAGCATTTT. Translating gives CSASEGTGGQPQHF.

The CDR3 DNA sequence: TGTGCCAGCAGTTACGAGGGAACCGAGCAGTACGTC. Encoded protein: CASSYEGTEQYV. V is TRBV6-6 and J is TRBJ2-7, with D tentatively TRBD2 (5 bases). Deletions cut 2 bases from V and 6 bases from J, with 8 bases between. The CDR3 extends over 12 amino acids. Germline V gene lookup returns CDR1 MNHNY and CDR2 SVGAGI (reference sequence).

The V call is TRBV4-3, the J call TRBJ2-3, with 10 bases that match TRBD2. The CDR3 consists of 18 residues. V was pared by 2 bases and J by 1 base, with 9 bases of the junction left unmatched. Germline CDR1 and CDR2: LGHNA and YSLEER. CDR3 amino acids: CASSQKSFLAGGTDTQYF. Written as DNA, the CDR3 is TGCGCCAGCAGCCAAAAATCCTTCCTAGCGGGAGGCACAGATACGCAGTATTTT.

This clonotype was counted between two and nine times. The chain employs TRBV12-3 or TRBV12-4 and TRBJ1-1; no firm D call. CDR3 length: 14 residues. Trimming took 3 bases from V and 0 from J, leaving 8 bases between them. The chain's CDR3 is CASSFSEMNTEAFF. CDR3 DNA: TGTGCCAGCAGTTTCTCGGAGATGAACACTGAAGCTTTCTTT.

The genes are TRBV20-1 and TRBJ1-5, with D unresolved. Germline V gene sequence: CDR1 DFQATT, CDR2 SNEGSKA (reference sequence). The V gene lost 0 bases and the J gene lost 4 bases, with 13 bases spanning the gap. This CDR3 is 15 amino acids long. The CDR3 sequence: CSARDLGRPNQPQHF. DNA for the CDR3: TGCAGTGCTAGAGATCTCGGACGCCCAAATCAGCCCCAGCATTTT.

This clonotype has a handful of counts. J is TRBJ1-1 and V is TRBV20-1, with 10 bases lining up with TRBD1. The germline CDR1 and CDR2 sequences are DFQATT and SNEGSKA (reference sequence). Trimming removed 4 bases from V and 6 bases from J; junction bases left unmatched: 17. The CDR3 has 17 amino acids. The CDR3 nucleotides are TGCAGTGCTACTGACTTAGGGACAGGGGCCCTGGGGGCTGAAGCTTTCTTT. Translated, it gives CSATDLGTGALGAEAFF.

This clonotype was observed at least ten times. V gene TRBV7-9 combines with J gene TRBJ2-5; TRBD2 might be the D (6 bases). Germline CDR1 SEHNR, CDR2 FQNEAQ (reference sequence). The CDR3 runs 14 residues. V was cut by 5 bases and J by 2 bases, with 12 bases left in between. The chain's CDR3 is CASSLGGEQETQYF. The CDR3 DNA follows: TGTGCCAGCAGCCTAGGAGGGGAGCAAGAGACCCAGTACTTC.

Only a few counts were recorded for this clonotype. No conserved phenylalanine or tryptophan is present at the end of the CDR3, so a read error is the likely explanation. No DNA is shown, since the ends of the CDR3 on it are uncertain; the CDR3 is the one TCRdb lists. CDR3: CSAYNRATVTGPL. The chain is built from TRBV20-1 and TRBJ1-1; the table's D call of TRBD1 was not tested on the DNA. From germline, CDR1 is DFQATT and CDR2 SNEGSKA (reference sequence). Including both end residues, the CDR3 is 13 amino acids long.